The rows below give T cell receptor beta chains drawn from one sample of a study of blood T cell repertoires in COVID-19. Assay: immunoSEQ multiplex PCR; the TCRdb copy retains only in-frame clones and omits some. The sample holds 350,000 to 400,000 clones, around 90% seen once. The specimen sequenced was peripheral blood. Receptors were obtained from a man younger than 30 with active or convalescent COVID-19. CDR3s include the opening cysteine and the closing phenylalanine or tryptophan. A D gene is named only where the DNA matches it firmly. Size tells how often a clone was seen (once, few, many) or the class of an expanded clone, and some rows leave it out.

clone size | J gene | D gene | V gene | CDR3 DNA | CDR3 protein
. | TRBJ1-2 | . | TRBV7-3 | TGTGCCAGCAGCTTAAACCCCCCCGGTGGAGATCGGAGTAATGGCTACACCTTC | CASSLNPPGGDRSNGYTF
. | TRBJ2-1 | TRBD1 | TRBV5-6 | TGTGCCAGCAGCTTTGGGACAGGGTTCAATGAGCAGTTCTTC | CASSFGTGFNEQFF
. | TRBJ1-1 | . | TRBV19 | TGTGCCAGTAGTCCGAGCGGTGGAAACACTGAAGCTTTCTTT | CASSPSGGNTEAFF
. | TRBJ1-6 | . | TRBV27 | TGTGCCAGCAGTCGAGCATGGTGGGACATGAATTATAATTCACCCCTCCACTTT | CASSRAWWDMNYNSPLHF
. | TRBJ1-4 | TRBD1 | TRBV9 | TGTGCCAGCAGCGGCCGACAGGGGGAAAAACTGTTTTTT | CASSGRQGEKLFF
. | TRBJ2-7 | . | TRBV4-2 | TGTGCCAGCAGCCCAAGTCTTATGGGGGGGCGGGAGCAGTACTTC | CASSPSLMGGREQYF
. | TRBJ2-1 | . | TRBV7-6 | TGTGCCAGCAGCACAAACCCAGAGGTATATAATGAGCAGTTCTTC | CASSTNPEVYNEQFF
. | TRBJ2-5 | TRBD2 | TRBV18 | TGTGCCAGCTCACCAGGACTAGCGGAAGAGACCCAGTACTTC | CASSPGLAEETQYF
. | TRBJ2-4 | . | TRBV14 | TGTGCCAGCAGCCAAGACCCTTTTTCGACGGAGGCTGGGAACATTCAGTACTTC | CASSQDPFSTEAGNIQYF
. | TRBJ2-7 | TRBD2 | TRBV19 | TGTGCCAGTAGTAGGGGGAGGGGTCCTGCATTCTCCTACGAGCAGTACTTC | CASSRGRGPAFSYEQYF
. | TRBJ1-1 | . | TRBV7-3 | TGTGCCAGCAGCATGTTCGGTCCCACGCAGGGCATGAACACTGAAGCTTTCTTT | CASSMFGPTQGMNTEAFF
. | TRBJ1-6 | . | TRBV2 | TGTGCCAGCAGAGGTGGAACCCGGACAGATAATTCACCCCTCCACTTT | CASRGGTRTDNSPLHF
. | TRBJ1-1 | . | TRBV18 | TGTGCCAGCTCACCCTACCTTGACAATACTGAAGCTTTCTTT | CASSPYLDNTEAFF
. | TRBJ2-3 | TRBD2 | TRBV2 | TGTGCCAGCAGCGAAAAAGGGACTAGCGGCACAGATACGCAGTATTTT | CASSEKGTSGTDTQYF
. | TRBJ1-2 | TRBD1 | TRBV7-2 | TGTGCCAGCAGCCGCGGCTCCCAACAGGGGGCGAGAGGCTACACCTTC | CASSRGSQQGARGYTF
. | TRBJ1-6 | . | TRBV19 | TGTGCCAGTACCCCAAATGGAGGGTATAATTCACCCCTCCACTTT | CASTPNGGYNSPLHF
many | TRBJ1-2 | TRBD1 | TRBV5-5 | TGTGCCAGCAGCCAACAGGGGGTGGATGGCTACACCTTC | CASSQQGVDGYTF
. | TRBJ2-7 | TRBD1 | TRBV7-2 | TGTGCCAGCAGCTTACGACAGGGTCTAGAGCAGTACTTC | CASSLRQGLEQYF
once | TRBJ2-7 | . | TRBV28 | . | CASSTSTLTGIYEQYF
. | TRBJ2-1 | . | TRBV19 | TGTGCCAGTAACGCAGGATCGGCTTACAATGAGCAGTTCTTC | CASNAGSAYNEQFF
few | TRBJ2-5 | . | TRBV7-2 | TGTGCCAGCAGCTTATCCCTCGGGGAGACCCAGTACTTC | CASSLSLGETQYF
. | TRBJ2-3 | . | TRBV29-1 | TGCAGCGTTGAGGGCTCGGGGTCCGCGCAGTATTTT | CSVEGSGSAQYF
once | TRBJ2-3 | TRBD2 | TRBV5-1 | TGCGCCAGCAGCCCGGGACTAGCGGTTACAGATACGCAGTATTTT | CASSPGLAVTDTQYF
. | TRBJ2-7 | . | TRBV29-1 | TGCAGCGTTGAATGGAGGGGCCGGGAGCAGTACTTC | CSVEWRGREQYF
. | TRBJ1-5 | . | TRBV19 | TGTGCCAGTAGTTTAATGGACAGTAATAGCAATCAGCCCCAGCATTTT | CASSLMDSNSNQPQHF
. | TRBJ1-6 | . | TRBV6-6 | TGTGCCAGCAGACCGACGGCGGGAGGATCACCCCTCCACTTT | CASRPTAGGSPLHF
. | TRBJ1-1 | . | TRBV5-1 | TGCGCCAGCAGCTTCGGGACCGGGGGTCAAGCTTTCTTT | CASSFGTGGQAFF
. | TRBJ2-1 | TRBD1 | TRBV19 | TGTGCCAGTCTACAGGGGACCTACAATGAGCAGTTCTTC | CASLQGTYNEQFF
. | TRBJ2-1 | TRBD2 | TRBV4-3 | TGCGCCAGCAGCCAAGATCTAGGGACTAGCGGCTACAATGAGCAGTTCTTC | CASSQDLGTSGYNEQFF
. | TRBJ2-3 | . | TRBV2 | TGTGCCAGCAGACCGTTGCGGGGGCCAGATACGCAGTATTTT | CASRPLRGPDTQYF
. | TRBJ1-1 | . | TRBV3-1/TRBV3-2 | TGTGCCAGCAGCCGAGGAAACACTGAAGCTTTCTTT | CASSRGNTEAFF
once | TRBJ2-2 | TRBD2 | TRBV27 | TGTGCCAGCAGTCCTAGCGGGAGTATATCTGCCGGGGAGCTGTTTTTT | CASSPSGSISAGELFF
. | TRBJ2-1 | . | TRBV6-2/TRBV6-3 | TGTGCCAGCAGCACCAATTTGGAGGGGAACAGGAATGAGCAGTTCTTC | CASSTNLEGNRNEQFF
. | TRBJ1-5 | . | TRBV7-8 | TGTGCCAGCAGCTTACTCCGAGAGCACCAGCCCCAGCATTTT | CASSLLREHQPQHF
. | TRBJ1-5 | . | TRBV27 | TGTGCCAGCAGTCTAACCCCACAGGGAAACCAGCCCCAGCATTTT | CASSLTPQGNQPQHF
. | TRBJ2-1 | TRBD2 | TRBV7-8 | TGTGCCAGCAGCTTAGCCTTAGCGGGGGCGGTCTATTGGTCCTACAATGAGCAGTTCTTC | CASSLALAGAVYWSYNEQFF
. | TRBJ1-1 | . | TRBV29-1 | TGCAGCGTTGGGAGACATACAGGCCCGGAAGCTTTCTTT | CSVGRHTGPEAFF